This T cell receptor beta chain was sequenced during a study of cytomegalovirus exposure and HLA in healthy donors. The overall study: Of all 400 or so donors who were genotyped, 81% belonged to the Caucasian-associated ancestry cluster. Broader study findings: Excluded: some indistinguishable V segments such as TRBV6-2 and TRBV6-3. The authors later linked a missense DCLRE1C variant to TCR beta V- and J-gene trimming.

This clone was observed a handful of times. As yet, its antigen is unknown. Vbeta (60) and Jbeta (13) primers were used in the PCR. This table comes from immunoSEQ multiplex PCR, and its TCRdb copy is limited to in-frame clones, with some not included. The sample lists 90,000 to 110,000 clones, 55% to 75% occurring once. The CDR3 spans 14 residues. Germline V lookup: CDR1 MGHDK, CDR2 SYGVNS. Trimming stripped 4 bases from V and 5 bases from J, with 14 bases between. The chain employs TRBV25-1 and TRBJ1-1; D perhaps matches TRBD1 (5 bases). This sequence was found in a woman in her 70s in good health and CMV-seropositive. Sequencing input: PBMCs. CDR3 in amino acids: CASSVGGRGTEAFF. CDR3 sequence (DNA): TGTGCCAGCAGTGTGGGGGGACGTGGGACTGAAGCTTTCTTT.